This T cell receptor (beta chain) emerged from a study of blood T cell repertoires in COVID-19. Profiled with immunoSEQ multiplex PCR; TCRdb holds only in-frame clones, not every one. The data show approximately 100,000 clones, with roughly 69% seen just once and approximately 5.9% held by the top ten. This clone was counted only a few times. The TCR was taken from an elderly man with acute or convalescent COVID-19. Sample: peripheral blood.

The CDR3, as DNA: TGTGCCAGCAGCCCCCTTCGAGGACAGCACACAGATACGCAGTATTTT. It encodes CASSPLRGQHTDTQYF. The J gene is TRBJ2-3, the V gene TRBV9; TRBD1 is a possible D gene (6 bases). The V end lost 4 bases, the J end lost 2 bases, and 17 bases lay between the germline ends. The CDR3 spans 16 residues. The V gene's germline CDR1 is SGDLS and CDR2 YYNGEE.